Listed below are T cell receptor beta chains from one sample, sequenced in a study of PD-L1 blockade in urothelial cancer. Profiled with immunoSEQ multiplex PCR; TCRdb holds only in-frame clones, not every one. The sample gives about 72,000 clones, less than 90% of which show up once; approximately 4.7% is in the top ten. The sequences come from PBMCs, collected around atezolizumab (anti-PD-L1) treatment. The receptors originated from a man between 70 and 80 years old with urothelial cancer. CDR3s include the opening cysteine and the closing phenylalanine or tryptophan. The D gene is left open where the match is weak. Rows may omit the clone size; those that give it use once, few, many or a size class.

J: TRBJ2-5
size: once
V: TRBV19
D: TRBD2
DNA: TGTGCCAGTAGTATAGGGACTAGCGGGAGCGAGACCCAGTACTTC
CDR3: CASSIGTSGSETQYF

J: TRBJ2-2
size: NA
V: TRBV5-6
D: TRBD1
DNA: TGTGCCAGCAGCGCCCTACTGGGACAGACGAACACCGGGGAGCTGTTTTTT
CDR3: CASSALLGQTNTGELFF

J: TRBJ2-1
size: NA
V: TRBV9
D: NA
DNA: TGTGCCAGCAGCCGTAGAAGCGGTCAAGTGGGAAGTGAGCAGTTCTTC
CDR3: CASSRRSGQVGSEQFF

J: TRBJ2-7
size: once
V: TRBV18
D: TRBD1
DNA: TGTGCCAGCTCACCCCTTACCGGGACAGGGAGGCACGAGCAGTACTTC
CDR3: CASSPLTGTGRHEQYF

J: TRBJ2-5
size: NA
V: TRBV25-1
D: NA
DNA: TGTGCCAGCAGGGGAGTGTCCCAAGAGACCCAGTACTTC
CDR3: CASRGVSQETQYF

J: TRBJ2-3
size: NA
V: TRBV9
D: TRBD1
DNA: TGTGCCAGCAGCGTAGGGTCCAGGACAGGGGGAGTTGCAGATACGCAGTATTTT
CDR3: CASSVGSRTGGVADTQYF

J: TRBJ1-1
size: once
V: TRBV6-5
D: NA
DNA: TGTGCCAGCAGCGGTCGTACTGAAGCTTTCTTT
CDR3: CASSGRTEAFF

J: TRBJ2-3
size: NA
V: TRBV6-5
D: NA
DNA: TGTGCCAGCAGTCGCTCAGGGCCCGATACGCAGTATTTT
CDR3: CASSRSGPDTQYF

J: TRBJ1-1
size: NA
V: TRBV5-1
D: NA
DNA: TGCGCCAGCAGCTTGGAGGCGGGAAGAGCTGAAGCTTTCTTT
CDR3: CASSLEAGRAEAFF

J: TRBJ2-6
size: NA
V: TRBV7-2
D: NA
DNA: TGTGCCAGCAGTCGAAGAGCAGGGGCTGGGGCCAACGTCCTGACTTTC
CDR3: CASSRRAGAGANVLTF

J: TRBJ1-1
size: NA
V: TRBV7-9
D: NA
DNA: TGTGCCAGCAGCTTACGGGGTTACACTGAAGCTTTCTTT
CDR3: CASSLRGYTEAFF

J: TRBJ2-5
size: NA
V: TRBV27
D: NA
DNA: TGTGCCAGCAGTTTATACAGCCAAGAGACCCAGTACTTC
CDR3: CASSLYSQETQYF

J: TRBJ1-2
size: once
V: TRBV29-1
D: TRBD1
DNA: TGCAGCGCATCAAAGGGACAGTCCTATGGCTACACCTTC
CDR3: CSASKGQSYGYTF

J: TRBJ2-7
size: NA
V: TRBV18
D: TRBD2
DNA: TGTGCCAGCTCACCACCGGGACTAGCGCGAGAGCAGTACTTC
CDR3: CASSPPGLAREQYF

J: TRBJ2-1
size: few
V: TRBV28
D: TRBD1
DNA: TGTGCCAGCAGTTTCTTAGGACAGGGGGCAATCGATGAGCAGTTCTTC
CDR3: CASSFLGQGAIDEQFF

J: TRBJ1-5
size: few
V: TRBV30
D: NA
DNA: TGTGCCTGGAGTGGCAGGGGCAATCAGCCCCAGCATTTT
CDR3: CAWSGRGNQPQHF

J: TRBJ1-1
size: NA
V: TRBV10-3
D: NA
DNA: TGTGCCATCAGTGAGGTGACAGCTCAGAACACTGAAGCTTTCTTT
CDR3: CAISEVTAQNTEAFF

J: TRBJ2-7
size: once
V: TRBV20-1
D: TRBD1
DNA: TGCAGTGCTAGCCAGGGGGACGAGCAGTACTTC
CDR3: CSASQGDEQYF

J: TRBJ2-7
size: NA
V: TRBV5-4
D: TRBD2
DNA: TGTGCCAGCGGGAGGGCCGACGGCGAGCAGTACTTC
CDR3: CASGRADGEQYF

J: TRBJ2-7
size: NA
V: TRBV7-3
D: TRBD2
DNA: TGTGCCAGCAGCTTAGGTGGCGGGAGAATGAACGAGCAGTACTTC
CDR3: CASSLGGGRMNEQYF

J: TRBJ1-5
size: few
V: TRBV7-2
D: TRBD1
DNA: TGTGCCAGCAGCTACTCCGGGACAGGGGTGGGTCAGCCCCAGCATTTT
CDR3: CASSYSGTGVGQPQHF

J: TRBJ2-3
size: NA
V: TRBV11-2
D: NA
DNA: TGTGCCAGCAGCCGTAGCGGATCTGAAGGGGATACGCAGTATTTT
CDR3: CASSRSGSEGDTQYF

J: TRBJ2-7
size: NA
V: TRBV7-8
D: TRBD1
DNA: TGTGCCAGCAGCTTCGGACAGGGTTCCTACGAGCAGTACTTC
CDR3: CASSFGQGSYEQYF

J: TRBJ2-7
size: NA
V: TRBV5-1
D: TRBD1
DNA: TGCGCCAGCAGCTTGGAGGCGGGACAGGGGGCTTACGAGCAGTACTTC
CDR3: CASSLEAGQGAYEQYF

J: TRBJ2-1
size: NA
V: TRBV7-9
D: NA
DNA: TGTGCCAGCAGCTTATTCCAGGGAAGGAATGAGCAGTTCTTC
CDR3: CASSLFQGRNEQFF

J: TRBJ1-1
size: NA
V: TRBV5-1
D: TRBD1
DNA: TGCGCCAGTTCTCCGGGACAGGGGGCCCTCAACACTGAAGCTTTCTTT
CDR3: CASSPGQGALNTEAFF

J: TRBJ1-2
size: NA
V: TRBV12-5
D: NA
DNA: TGTGCTAGTGGGACACAGGGTTCAGGCGGCTACACCTTC
CDR3: CASGTQGSGGYTF

J: TRBJ2-1
size: NA
V: TRBV7-6
D: NA
DNA: TGTGCCAGCAGCTTACAACAGGACATCCCATTCAGTGAGCAGTTCTTC
CDR3: CASSLQQDIPFSEQFF

J: TRBJ2-6
size: once
V: TRBV9
D: TRBD2
DNA: TGTGCCAGCAGCGGGCGCGGGAGAGGGGCTCGGGCCAACGTCCTGACTTTC
CDR3: CASSGRGRGARANVLTF

J: TRBJ2-2
size: NA
V: TRBV6-1
D: TRBD1
DNA: TGTGCCAGCAGTTCCGGGACAGGGCCCGGGGAGCTGTTTTTT
CDR3: CASSSGTGPGELFF

J: TRBJ2-3
size: few
V: TRBV10-3
D: TRBD2
DNA: TGTGCCATAACACCGACTAGCGGGAGGTGGGATACGCAGTATTTT
CDR3: CAITPTSGRWDTQYF

J: TRBJ2-7
size: NA
V: TRBV27
D: TRBD1
DNA: TGTGCCAGCAGTTTACAGGGACAGGGACCCTACGAGCAGTACTTC
CDR3: CASSLQGQGPYEQYF

J: TRBJ1-1
size: few
V: TRBV5-4
D: TRBD1
DNA: TGTGCCAGCAGCTTGGGACAGGGAAGTTTGAACACTGAAGCTTTCTTT
CDR3: CASSLGQGSLNTEAFF

J: TRBJ1-2
size: NA
V: TRBV7-9
D: NA
DNA: TGTGCCAGCAGTCCTGGACAGCCTAACTATGGCTACACCTTC
CDR3: CASSPGQPNYGYTF

J: TRBJ2-3
size: NA
V: TRBV19
D: NA
DNA: TGTGCCAGTAGTATAGCACTAGGCACAGATACGCAGTATTTT
CDR3: CASSIALGTDTQYF

J: TRBJ1-1
size: NA
V: TRBV6-1
D: NA
DNA: TGTGCCAGCAGCGACCCGCGAGGGAGGGGTACTGAAGCTTTCTTT
CDR3: CASSDPRGRGTEAFF

J: TRBJ2-3
size: NA
V: TRBV9
D: TRBD2
DNA: TGTGCCAGCAGCGTAGTGGCTAGCGGTACAGATACGCAGTATTTT
CDR3: CASSVVASGTDTQYF

J: TRBJ1-5
size: few
V: TRBV2
D: NA
DNA: TGTGCCAGCAGCTCTGGCAGGGGTTGGTCGCCCCAGCATTTT
CDR3: CASSSGRGWSPQHF

J: TRBJ1-2
size: NA
V: TRBV28
D: TRBD1
DNA: TGTGCCAGCAGTTTGGACAGGGCGCCCATCTATGGCTACACCTTC
CDR3: CASSLDRAPIYGYTF

J: TRBJ2-5
size: NA
V: TRBV21-1
D: NA
DNA: TGTGCCCCCAGAGTGGGCAGGGTGAGAGGTTGTCAAGAGACCCAGTACTTC
CDR3: CAPRVGRVRGCQETQYF

J: TRBJ2-3
size: NA
V: TRBV19
D: TRBD2
DNA: TGTGCCAGTAGTGTCGGGACTAGCGGTGGGGATACGCAGTATTTT
CDR3: CASSVGTSGGDTQYF

J: TRBJ2-7
size: NA
V: TRBV4-1
D: NA
DNA: TGCGCCAGCAGCCAAAAAGTTATAGCGGAAGGGACCTACGAGCAGTACTTC
CDR3: CASSQKVIAEGTYEQYF

J: TRBJ2-5
size: NA
V: TRBV11-2
D: TRBD2
DNA: TGTGCCAGCAGCTCCGGAAGGACTAGCAGATCCCAAGAGACCCAGTACTTC
CDR3: CASSSGRTSRSQETQYF

J: TRBJ2-5
size: NA
V: TRBV12-5
D: TRBD2
DNA: TGTGCTAGTGGTCGGACTAGCGGGAGTATCGAGACCCAGTACTTC
CDR3: CASGRTSGSIETQYF

J: TRBJ1-1
size: NA
V: TRBV27
D: TRBD1
DNA: TGTGCCAGCAGTCCATGGGACAGGGTCAACACTGAAGCTTTCTTT
CDR3: CASSPWDRVNTEAFF

J: TRBJ2-1
size: NA
V: TRBV7-8
D: NA
DNA: TGTGCCAGCAGCTTATTTTCCGGGATTATCTACAATGAGCAGTTCTTC
CDR3: CASSLFSGIIYNEQFF

J: TRBJ1-2
size: NA
V: TRBV7-6
D: TRBD1
DNA: TGTGCCAGCAGCTCCAGACAGGGAAATGGCTACACCTTC
CDR3: CASSSRQGNGYTF